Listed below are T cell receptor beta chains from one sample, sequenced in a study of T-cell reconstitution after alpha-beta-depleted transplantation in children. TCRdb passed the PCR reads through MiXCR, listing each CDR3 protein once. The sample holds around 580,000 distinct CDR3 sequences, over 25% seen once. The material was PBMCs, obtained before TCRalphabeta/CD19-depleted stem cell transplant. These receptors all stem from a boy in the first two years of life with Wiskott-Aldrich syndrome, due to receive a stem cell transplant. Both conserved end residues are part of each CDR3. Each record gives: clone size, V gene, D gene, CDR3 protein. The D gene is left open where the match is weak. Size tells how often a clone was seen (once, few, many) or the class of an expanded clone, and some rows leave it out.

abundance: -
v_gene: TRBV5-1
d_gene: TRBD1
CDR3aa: CASSLGTGEQEAFF

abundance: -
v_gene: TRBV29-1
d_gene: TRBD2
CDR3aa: CSVGGKTSGSLAGELFF

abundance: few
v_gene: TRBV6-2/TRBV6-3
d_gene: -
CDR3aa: CASSYSRSSYNEQFF

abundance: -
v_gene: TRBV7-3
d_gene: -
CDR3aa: CASSKDMNTEAFF

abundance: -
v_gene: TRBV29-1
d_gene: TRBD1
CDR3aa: CSGLTGWDTEAFF

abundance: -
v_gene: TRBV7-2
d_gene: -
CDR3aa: CASSLGHGYEQYF

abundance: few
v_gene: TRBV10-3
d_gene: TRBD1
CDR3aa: CAILGSTDRDGYTF

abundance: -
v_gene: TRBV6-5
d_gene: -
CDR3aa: CASSYGGDSAKNIQYF

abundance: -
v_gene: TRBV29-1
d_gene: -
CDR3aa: CSVFLTAQGEKLFF

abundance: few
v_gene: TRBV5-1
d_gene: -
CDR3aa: CASSLIVRMGLETQYF

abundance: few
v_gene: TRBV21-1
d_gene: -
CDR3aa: CVPGQALAEAYNEQFF

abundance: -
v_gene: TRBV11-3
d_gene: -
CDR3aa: CASTRPGDTQYF

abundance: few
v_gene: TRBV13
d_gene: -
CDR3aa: CASSLPGSFEQYF

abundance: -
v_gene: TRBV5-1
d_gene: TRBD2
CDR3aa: CASSLLGSGRPHGEQFF

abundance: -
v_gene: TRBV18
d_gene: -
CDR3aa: CASSPFDSSEEFF

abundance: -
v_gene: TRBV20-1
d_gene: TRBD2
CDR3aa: CSARGGSPYNEQFF

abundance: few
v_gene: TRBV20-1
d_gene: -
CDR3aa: CSASFSGHTGYEQYF

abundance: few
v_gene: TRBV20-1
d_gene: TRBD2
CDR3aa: CSAELAGAALETQYF

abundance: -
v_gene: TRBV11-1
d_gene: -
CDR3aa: CASSPRRDIQYF

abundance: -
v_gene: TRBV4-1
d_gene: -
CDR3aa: CASSHGLGGSAEQYF

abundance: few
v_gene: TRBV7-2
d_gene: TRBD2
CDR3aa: CASSLVTSGVETQYF

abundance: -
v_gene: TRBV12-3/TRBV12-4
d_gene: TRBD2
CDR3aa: CASSPTSGRAYEQFF

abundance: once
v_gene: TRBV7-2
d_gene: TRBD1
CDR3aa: CASSSRDRANQPQHF

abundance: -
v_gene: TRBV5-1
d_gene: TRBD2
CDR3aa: CASSVLAGGYSETQYF

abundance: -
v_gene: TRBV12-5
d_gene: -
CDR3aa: CASGSPDLPRAPNNEQFF

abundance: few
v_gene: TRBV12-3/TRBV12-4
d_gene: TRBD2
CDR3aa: CASMGLVGETQYF

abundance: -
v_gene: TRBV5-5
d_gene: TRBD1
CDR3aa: CASSLLNRGHSLFF

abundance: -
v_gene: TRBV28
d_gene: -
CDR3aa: CASSLLVGYAPGYTF

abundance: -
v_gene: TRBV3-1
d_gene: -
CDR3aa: CASSRAFDGFGEAFF